This T cell receptor (beta chain) derives from a study of CD8 T cell repertoires and HIV-1 epitope variants. Overall study context: Equal numbers of autologous T cell-negative cells presented antigen to enriched T cells. An uncultured baseline aliquot held 1M T cells.

TCR beta CDR3 was sequenced at survey depth on immunoSEQ. Using immunoSEQ multiplex PCR, the repertoire was profiled, and TCRdb retains in-frame clones only, with some absent. The repertoire consists of 4,900 or so clones, with 50% to 80% occurring once and the leading ten covering around 45%. Comments on this clone: The antigen is unknown.

Overall study findings and caveats: Eight to ten TCR beta clonotypes were antigen-specific, 6 or 7 apparently recognizing autologous or escape variants.

Per the germline V gene, CDR1 is SGHDN and CDR2 is FVKESK. CDR3 length: 15 amino acids. Trimming cost V 4 bases and J 2 bases, with 13 bases left between them. This sequence was found in a male donor with HIV. Material for sequencing was cultured CD8+ T cells derived from PBMCs. V and J are TRBV14 and TRBJ2-3; D ambiguous. The CDR3: CASSLVTDYTDTQYF. DNA of the CDR3: TGTGCCAGCAGCCTCGTGACTGATTACACAGATACGCAGTATTTT.